This passage covers 19 T cell receptor beta chains from one sample sequenced in a study of blood T cell repertoires in COVID-19. Generated by immunoSEQ multiplex PCR, the TCRdb table keeps only in-frame clones and is missing some. Altogether 40,000 to 50,000 clones are present, roughly four fifths being singletons, with the ten largest covering about 48%. What was sequenced was peripheral blood. The source is an elderly woman with acute or convalescent COVID-19.

The V and J genes are TRBV5-1 and TRBJ1-2, with 11 bases that match TRBD1. Per the germline V gene, CDR1 is SGHRS and CDR2 is YFSETQ. With V trimmed by 3 bases and J by 3 bases, 4 bases remained unmatched. The CDR3 loop spans 15 amino acids. CDR3 nucleotide sequence: TGCGCCAGCAGCTCCGGGGACAGGGGGGACTATGGCTACACCTTC. Its protein is CASSSGDRGDYGYTF.

V gene TRBV4-2 combines with J gene TRBJ2-3, with 8 nucleotides matching TRBD1. This CDR3 has 14 residues. The J segment lost 4 bases and the V segment lost 5 bases, leaving 5 bases of the junction unmatched. Germline assignment: CDR1 LGHNA and CDR2 YNFKEQ. This chain's CDR3 is CASSTHRGSDTQYF. In nucleotides, the CDR3 is TGTGCCAGCAGCACTCACAGGGGGTCAGATACGCAGTATTTT.

A note on this clone: The junction departs from germline at one end; a sequencing error may be responsible. The gene calls are TRBV5-1 and TRBJ1-1, with D perhaps matching TRBD1 (5 bases). Germline V gene sequence: CDR1 SGHRS, CDR2 YFSETQ. This CDR3 is built from 14 residues. The CDR3 spells CASTLTRGGTEAFF. CDR3 coding DNA: TGCGCCAGCACCTTGACCCGGGGGGGCACTGAAGCTTTCTTT.

This sequence joins TRBV19 and TRBJ2-3, with 7 positions matching TRBD1. The CDR3 sequence is 15 residues long. Trimming cost V 5 bases and J 2 bases; bases outside gene matches: 7. The germline CDR1 and CDR2 sequences are LNHDA and SQIVND (reference sequence). The CDR3: CASSLKTGSTDTQYF. The CDR3 DNA sequence: TGTGCCAGTAGTCTAAAGACAGGGTCCACAGATACGCAGTATTTT. Combining the CDR3 with reference TRBV19 and TRBJ2-3 gives the whole variable domain DGGITQSPKYLFRKEGQNVTLSCEQNLNHDAMYWYRQDPGQGLRLIYYSQIVNDFQKGDIAEGYSVSREKKESFPLTVTSAQKNPTAFYLCASSLKTGSTDTQYFGPGTRLTVL.

This rearrangement joins TRBV7-8 to TRBJ2-7; a weak D match, TRBD2 (5 bases). The germline gives CDR1 SGHVS, CDR2 FQNEAQ. V lost 6 bases and J 4 bases, leaving 19 bases between the germline ends. This CDR3 is 15 amino acids long. The CDR3 DNA is TGTGCCAGCAGTCGGGCGGGCCAAGGCTGGTACGAGCAGTACTTC. As protein: CASSRAGQGWYEQYF. The complete variable domain, with remaining parts taken from reference TRBV7-8 and TRBJ2-7, reads GAGVSQSPRYKVAKRGQDVALRCDPISGHVSLFWYQQALGQGPEFLTYFQNEAQLDKSGLPSDRFFAERPEGSVSTLKIQRTQQEDSAVYLCASSRAGQGWYEQYFGPGTRLTVT.

The J gene is TRBJ2-5, the V gene TRBV7-9, with 7 positions matching TRBD1. V was clipped by 5 bases and J by 5 bases; unmatched bases: 11. Germline values: CDR1 SEHNR, CDR2 FQNEAQ (reference sequence). This CDR3 contains 15 residues. The CDR3 reads CASSPGTAAFETQYF. CDR3 sequence (DNA): TGTGCCAGCAGCCCCGGGACAGCCGCCTTCGAGACCCAGTACTTC. The full variable domain, rest sourced from reference TRBV7-9 and TRBJ2-5, is DTGVSQNPRHKITKRGQNVTFRCDPISEHNRLYWYRQTLGQGPEFLTYFQNEAQLEKSRLLSDRFSAERPKGSFSTLEIQRTEQGDSAMYLCASSPGTAAFETQYFGPGTRLLVL.

CDR3: CASSSPPRGEGSEAFF. The CDR3 bases are TGTGCCAGCAGTTCCCCCCCCCGGGGAGAAGGATCTGAAGCTTTCTTT. The J gene is TRBJ1-1, the V gene TRBV6-2 or TRBV6-3, with D hard to call. V was trimmed by 4 bases and J by 6 bases, leaving 21 bases between them. The germline gives CDR1 MNHEY, CDR2 SVGEGT. The CDR3 consists of 16 residues.

This clone appeared a single time. V usage is TRBV7-9 and J usage is TRBJ2-7; TRBD1 is a possible D gene (5 bases). Germline assignment: CDR1 SEHNR and CDR2 FQNEAQ (reference sequence). The CDR3 is 17 amino acids. The V gene lost 4 bases and the J gene lost 2 bases, with 21 bases spanning the gap. The CDR3 spells CASSSAIQGKKAYEQYF. DNA for the CDR3: TGTGCCAGCAGCTCGGCAATCCAGGGAAAGAAGGCCTACGAGCAGTACTTC.

The chain couples TRBV5-6 to TRBJ1-4, with D possibly matching TRBD1 (6 bases). CDR3 size: 14 residues. CDR1 and CDR2 from the germline V gene are SGHDT and YYEEEE. Trimming cost V 4 bases and J 13 bases, with 20 bases left between them. DNA for the CDR3: TGTGCCAGCAGCGCCCGGGACGGCATAGGGGGACTGTTTTTT. The encoded protein is CASSARDGIGGLFF.

This clone was counted once. The CDR3, as DNA: TGCGCCAGCAGCCCGGAGGGGCCCGGCGCGACCATCGGGGAGCTGTTTTTT. Translated: CASSPEGPGATIGELFF. V usage is TRBV5-1 and J usage is TRBJ2-2, with D perhaps TRBD2 (6 bases). The CDR3 covers 17 residues. Germline V gives CDR1 SGHRS, CDR2 YFSETQ. Trimming stripped 4 bases from V and 7 bases from J, with 23 bases between. The full variable domain, completed using reference TRBV5-1 and TRBJ2-2, is KAGVTQTPRYLIKTRGQQVTLSCSPISGHRSVSWYQQTPGQGLQFLFEYFSETQRNKGNFPGRFSGRQFSNSRSEMNVSTLELGDSALYLCASSPEGPGATIGELFFGEGSRLTVL.

The rearrangement links TRBV19 to TRBJ2-5; D may be TRBD1 (5 bases). CDR1 is LNHDA and CDR2 is SQIVND in the germline V gene (reference sequence). V was trimmed by 7 bases and J by 5 bases, leaving 14 bases between them. The CDR3 length is 13 residues. The CDR3 is CASTQSGLETQYF. CDR3 coding DNA: TGTGCCAGTACCCAATCAGGGCTGGAGACCCAGTACTTC.

V usage is TRBV12-3 or TRBV12-4 and J usage is TRBJ1-5, with D perhaps matching TRBD1 (6 bases). This CDR3 spans 13 amino acids. Trimming pared 8 bases from V and 6 bases from J, leaving 14 bases between. CDR3 residues: CASGGQASQPQHF. CDR3 DNA sequence: TGTGCCAGCGGGGGACAAGCAAGTCAGCCCCAGCATTTT.

This chain connects TRBV4-2 to TRBJ1-3; TRBD1 aligns across 9 bases. This CDR3 spans 15 amino acids. Germline V lookup: CDR1 LGHNA, CDR2 YNFKEQ. With 4 bases clipped from V and 4 bases from J, the junction kept 5 bases outside the gene matches. CDR3 sequence (DNA): TGTGCCAGCAGCCCGGACAGGGGCGGGGGAAACACCATATATTTT. This gives the protein CASSPDRGGGNTIYF.

The CDR3 DNA is TGTGCCAGCGGATACAGGGGGGAAGGTGAAAAACTGTTTTTT. It is translated as CASGYRGEGEKLFF. The V call is TRBV6-5, the J call TRBJ1-4; 8 bases are a match to TRBD1. The CDR3 extends over 14 amino acids. Germline CDR1 and CDR2: MNHEY and SVGAGI. With 8 bases clipped from V and 7 bases from J, the junction kept 9 bases outside the gene matches.

DNA for the CDR3: TGCGCCAGCAGCTTTCTCAACGACAGGATGACCCCCGGGGAGCTGTTTTTT. Translated, it gives CASSFLNDRMTPGELFF. The V and J genes are TRBV5-1 and TRBJ2-2; a possible D gene is TRBD1 (6 bases). Trimming stripped 2 bases from V and 6 bases from J, with 20 bases between. The CDR3 is 17 amino acids. Germline assignment: CDR1 SGHRS and CDR2 YFSETQ.

The genes are TRBV2 and TRBJ1-4; 10 bases fit TRBD1. J lost 8 bases, V lost 10 bases, and 10 bases had no gene match. This CDR3 is 14 amino acids long. Germline CDR1 SNHLY, CDR2 FYNNEI. CDR3 DNA: TGTGCCACCCATATCGGGACAGGGGAAGAAAAACTGTTTTTT. Translation gives CATHIGTGEEKLFF.

This rearrangement joins TRBV19 to TRBJ1-3; D not certain. The CDR3 runs to 17 residues. Trimming removed 0 bases at V and 2 bases at J, with 14 bases between. Per germline, CDR1 LNHDA and CDR2 SQIVND (reference sequence). CDR3 amino acids: CASSIDRTVTAGNTIYF. The DNA of the CDR3 is TGTGCCAGTAGTATAGACCGGACTGTTACGGCTGGAAACACCATATATTTT.

This clone was seen a handful of times. The DNA for the CDR3 is TGTGCCACCAGCAGAGACAGGGGCCCCTACGAGCAGTACTTC. This codes for CATSRDRGPYEQYF. The chain joins TRBV15 to TRBJ2-7, with D possibly being TRBD1 (6 bases). CDR3 length: 14 residues. Between the trimmed V and J ends, which lost 0 bases and 2 bases, there was a span of 8 bases. Germline V gene lookup returns CDR1 LNHNV and CDR2 YYDKDF (reference sequence).

The chain employs TRBV4-3 and TRBJ2-2; no firm D call. CDR3 length equals 14 residues. V was trimmed by 0 bases and J by 7 bases, leaving 9 bases between them. Germline CDR1 reads LGHNA; CDR2 reads YSLEER. The CDR3 sequence: CASSQDHRYGELFF. The CDR3, as DNA: TGCGCCAGCAGCCAAGATCACCGGTACGGGGAGCTGTTTTTT.